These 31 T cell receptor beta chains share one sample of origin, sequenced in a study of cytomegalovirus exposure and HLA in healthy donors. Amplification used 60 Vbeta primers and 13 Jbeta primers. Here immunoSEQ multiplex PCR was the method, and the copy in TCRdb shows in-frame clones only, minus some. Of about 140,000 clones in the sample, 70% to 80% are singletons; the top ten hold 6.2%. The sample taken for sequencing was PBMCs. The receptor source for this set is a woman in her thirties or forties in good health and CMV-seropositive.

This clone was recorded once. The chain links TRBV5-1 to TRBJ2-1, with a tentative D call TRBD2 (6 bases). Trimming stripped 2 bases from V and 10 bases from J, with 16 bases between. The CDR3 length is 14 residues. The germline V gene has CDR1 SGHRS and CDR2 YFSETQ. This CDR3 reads CASSFGGPRGEQFF. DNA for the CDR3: TGCGCCAGCAGCTTCGGGGGACCCCGGGGAGAGCAGTTCTTC. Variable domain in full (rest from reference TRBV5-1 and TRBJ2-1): KAGVTQTPRYLIKTRGQQVTLSCSPISGHRSVSWYQQTPGQGLQFLFEYFSETQRNKGNFPGRFSGRQFSNSRSEMNVSTLELGDSALYLCASSFGGPRGEQFFGPGTRLTVL.

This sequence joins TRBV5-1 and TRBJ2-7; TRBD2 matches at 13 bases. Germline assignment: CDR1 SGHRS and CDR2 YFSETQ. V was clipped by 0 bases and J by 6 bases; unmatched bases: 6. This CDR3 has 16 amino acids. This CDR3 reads CASSLVRTSGSSEQYF. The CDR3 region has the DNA TGCGCCAGCAGCTTGGTCCGGACTAGCGGGAGTAGCGAGCAGTACTTC.

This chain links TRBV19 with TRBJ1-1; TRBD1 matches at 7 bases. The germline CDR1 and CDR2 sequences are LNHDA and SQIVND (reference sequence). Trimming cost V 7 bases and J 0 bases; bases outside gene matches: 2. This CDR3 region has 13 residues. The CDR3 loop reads CASTDRMNTEAFF. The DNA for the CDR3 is TGTGCCAGTACGGACAGGATGAACACTGAAGCTTTCTTT.

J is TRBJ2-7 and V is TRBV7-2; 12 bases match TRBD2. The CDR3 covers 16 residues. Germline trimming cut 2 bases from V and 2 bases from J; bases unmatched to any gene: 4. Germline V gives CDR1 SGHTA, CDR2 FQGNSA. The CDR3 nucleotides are TGTGCCAGCAGCTTATGGCTAGCGGGAGGGCCCTACGAGCAGTACTTC. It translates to CASSLWLAGGPYEQYF. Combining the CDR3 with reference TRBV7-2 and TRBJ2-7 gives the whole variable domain GAGVSQSPSNKVTEKGKDVELRCDPISGHTALYWYRQSLGQGLEFLIYFQGNSAPDKSGLPSDRFSAERTGGSVSTLTIQRTQQEDSAVYLCASSLWLAGGPYEQYFGPGTRLTVT.

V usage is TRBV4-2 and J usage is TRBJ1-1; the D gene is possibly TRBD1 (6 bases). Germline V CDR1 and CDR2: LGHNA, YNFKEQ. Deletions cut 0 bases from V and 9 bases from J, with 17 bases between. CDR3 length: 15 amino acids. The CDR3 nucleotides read TGTGCCAGCAGCCAAGATAGGGGGACATATTATCAAGCTTTCTTT. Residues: CASSQDRGTYYQAFF.

CDR3 DNA sequence: TGTGCCAGCAGCTTGTCGGAGGGAGGATATACGCAGTATTTT. Protein sequence: CASSLSEGGYTQYF. The chain combines TRBV5-4 with TRBJ2-3; tentatively, D is TRBD2 (6 bases). From germline, CDR1 is SGHNT and CDR2 YYREEE (reference sequence). The CDR3 length is 14 residues. Trimming removed 1 base at V and 7 bases at J, with 13 bases between. Full variable domain (rest looked up from reference TRBV5-4 and TRBJ2-3): ETGVTQSPTHLIKTRGQQVTLRCSSQSGHNTVSWYQQALGQGPQFIFQYYREEENGRGNFPPRFSGLQFPNYSSELNVNALELDDSALYLCASSLSEGGYTQYFGPGTRLTVL.

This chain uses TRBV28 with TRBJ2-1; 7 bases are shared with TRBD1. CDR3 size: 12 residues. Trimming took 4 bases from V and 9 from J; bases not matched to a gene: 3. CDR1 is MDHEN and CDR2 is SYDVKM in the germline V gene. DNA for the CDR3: TGTGCCAGCAGTTACAGGGGACGTGAGCAGTTCTTC. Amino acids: CASSYRGREQFF.

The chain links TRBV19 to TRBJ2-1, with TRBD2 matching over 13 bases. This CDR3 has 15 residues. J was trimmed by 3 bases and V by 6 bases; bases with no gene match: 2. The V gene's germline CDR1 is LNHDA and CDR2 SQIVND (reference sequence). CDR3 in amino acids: CASRRTSGSYNEQFF. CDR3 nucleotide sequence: TGTGCCAGTAGACGGACTAGCGGGAGCTACAATGAGCAGTTCTTC. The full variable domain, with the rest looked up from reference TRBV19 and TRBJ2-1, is DGGITQSPKYLFRKEGQNVTLSCEQNLNHDAMYWYRQDPGQGLRLIYYSQIVNDFQKGDIAEGYSVSREKKESFPLTVTSAQKNPTAFYLCASRRTSGSYNEQFFGPGTRLTVL.

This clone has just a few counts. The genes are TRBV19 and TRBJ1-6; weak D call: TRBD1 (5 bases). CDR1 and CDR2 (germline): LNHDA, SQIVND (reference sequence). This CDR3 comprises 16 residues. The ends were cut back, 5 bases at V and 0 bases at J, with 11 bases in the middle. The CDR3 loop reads CASSDDRSSYNSPLHF. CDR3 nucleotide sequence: TGTGCCAGTAGTGATGACAGAAGCTCCTATAATTCACCCCTCCACTTT.

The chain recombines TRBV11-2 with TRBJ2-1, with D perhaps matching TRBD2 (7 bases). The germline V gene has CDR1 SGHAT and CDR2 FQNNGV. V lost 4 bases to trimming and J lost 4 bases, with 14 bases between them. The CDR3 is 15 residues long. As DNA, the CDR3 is TGTGCCAGCAGCTATTTGGGGGGGGCATACAATGAGCAGTTCTTC. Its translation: CASSYLGGAYNEQFF.

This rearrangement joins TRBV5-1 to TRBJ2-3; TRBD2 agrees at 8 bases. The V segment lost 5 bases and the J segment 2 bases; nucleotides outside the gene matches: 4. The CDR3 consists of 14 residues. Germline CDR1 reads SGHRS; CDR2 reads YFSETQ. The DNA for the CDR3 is TGCGCCAGCAGTTTAGCGGGACCCACAGATACGCAGTATTTT. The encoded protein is CASSLAGPTDTQYF.

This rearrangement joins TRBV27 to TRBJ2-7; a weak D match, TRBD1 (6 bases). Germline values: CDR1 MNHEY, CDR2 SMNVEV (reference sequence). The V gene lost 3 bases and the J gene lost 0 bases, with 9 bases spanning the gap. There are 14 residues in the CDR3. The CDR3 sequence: CASSFGDNSYEQYF. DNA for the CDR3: TGTGCCAGCAGTTTTGGGGACAACTCCTACGAGCAGTACTTC.

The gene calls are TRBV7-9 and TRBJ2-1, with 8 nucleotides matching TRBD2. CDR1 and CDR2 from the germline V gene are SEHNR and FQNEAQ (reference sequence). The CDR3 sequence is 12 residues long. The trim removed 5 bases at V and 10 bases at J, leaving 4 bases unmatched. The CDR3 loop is CASSRTSPEQFF. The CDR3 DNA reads TGTGCCAGCAGCAGGACTAGCCCGGAGCAGTTCTTC.

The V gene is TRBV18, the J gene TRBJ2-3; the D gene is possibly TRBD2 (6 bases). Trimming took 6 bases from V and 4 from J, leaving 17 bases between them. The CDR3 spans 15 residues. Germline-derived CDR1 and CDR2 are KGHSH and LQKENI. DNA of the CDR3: TGTGCCAGCTCCGCCAGTGGAGGGCTCGCAGATACGCAGTATTTT. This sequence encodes CASSASGGLADTQYF. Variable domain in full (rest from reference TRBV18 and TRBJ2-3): NAGVMQNPRHLVRRRGQEARLRCSPMKGHSHVYWYRQLPEEGLKFMVYLQKENIIDESGMPKERFSAEFPKEGPSILRIQQVVRGDSAAYFCASSASGGLADTQYFGPGTRLTVL.

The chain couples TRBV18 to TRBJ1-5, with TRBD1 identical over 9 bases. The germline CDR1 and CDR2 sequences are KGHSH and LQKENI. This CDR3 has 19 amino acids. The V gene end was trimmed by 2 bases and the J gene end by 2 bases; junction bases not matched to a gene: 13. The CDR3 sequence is CASSPNRDRDSWGNQPQHF. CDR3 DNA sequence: TGTGCCAGCTCACCAAACCGGGACAGGGATTCATGGGGCAATCAGCCCCAGCATTTT.

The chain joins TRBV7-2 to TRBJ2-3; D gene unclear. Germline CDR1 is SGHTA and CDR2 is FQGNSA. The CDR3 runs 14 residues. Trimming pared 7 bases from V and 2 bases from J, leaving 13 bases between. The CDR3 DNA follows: TGTGCCAGCACTTTTGGTAGATCCACAGATACGCAGTATTTT. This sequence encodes CASTFGRSTDTQYF.

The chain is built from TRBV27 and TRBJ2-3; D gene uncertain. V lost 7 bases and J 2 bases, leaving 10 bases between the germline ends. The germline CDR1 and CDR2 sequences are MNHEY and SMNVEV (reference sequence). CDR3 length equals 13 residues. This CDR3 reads CASKRSYTDTQYF. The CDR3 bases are TGTGCCAGCAAACGGTCCTACACAGATACGCAGTATTTT.

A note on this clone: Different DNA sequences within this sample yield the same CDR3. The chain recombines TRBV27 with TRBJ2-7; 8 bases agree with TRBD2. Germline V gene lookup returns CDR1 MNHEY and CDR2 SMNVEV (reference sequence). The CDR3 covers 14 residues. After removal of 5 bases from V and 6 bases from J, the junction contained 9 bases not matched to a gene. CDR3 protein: CASSPSGRRTEQYF. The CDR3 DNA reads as TGTGCCAGCAGTCCCAGCGGGAGACGGACCGAGCAGTACTTC.

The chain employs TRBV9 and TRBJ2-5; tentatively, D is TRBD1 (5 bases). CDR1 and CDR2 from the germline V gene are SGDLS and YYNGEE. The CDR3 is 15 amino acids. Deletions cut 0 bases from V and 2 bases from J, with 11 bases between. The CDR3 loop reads CASSVAGARQETQYF. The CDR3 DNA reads TGTGCCAGCAGCGTAGCTGGGGCTAGACAAGAGACCCAGTACTTC. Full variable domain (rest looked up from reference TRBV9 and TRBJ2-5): DSGVTQTPKHLITATGQRVTLRCSPRSGDLSVYWYQQSLDQGLQFLIQYYNGEERAKGNILERFSAQQFPDLHSELNLSSLELGDSALYFCASSVAGARQETQYFGPGTRLLVL.

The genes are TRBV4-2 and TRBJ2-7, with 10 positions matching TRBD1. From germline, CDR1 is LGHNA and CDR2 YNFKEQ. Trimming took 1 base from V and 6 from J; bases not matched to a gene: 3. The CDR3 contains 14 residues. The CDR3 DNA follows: TGTGCCAGCAGCCAAGCGGGACAGGGGTCCGAGCAGTACTTC. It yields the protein CASSQAGQGSEQYF.

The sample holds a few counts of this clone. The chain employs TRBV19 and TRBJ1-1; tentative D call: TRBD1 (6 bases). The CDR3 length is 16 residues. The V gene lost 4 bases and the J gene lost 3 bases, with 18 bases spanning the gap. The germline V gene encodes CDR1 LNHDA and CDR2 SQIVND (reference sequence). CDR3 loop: CASSTTGVAVHTEAFF. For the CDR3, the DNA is TGTGCCAGTAGTACGACAGGTGTGGCGGTCCACACTGAAGCTTTCTTT.

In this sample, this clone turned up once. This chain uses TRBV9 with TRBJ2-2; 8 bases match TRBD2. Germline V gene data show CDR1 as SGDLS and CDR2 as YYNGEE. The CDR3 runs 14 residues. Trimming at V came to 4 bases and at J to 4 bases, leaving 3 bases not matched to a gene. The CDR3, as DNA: TGTGCCAGCAGCTTTAGCGGGACCACCGGGGAGCTGTTTTTT. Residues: CASSFSGTTGELFF. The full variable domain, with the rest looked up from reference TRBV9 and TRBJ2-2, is DSGVTQTPKHLITATGQRVTLRCSPRSGDLSVYWYQQSLDQGLQFLIQYYNGEERAKGNILERFSAQQFPDLHSELNLSSLELGDSALYFCASSFSGTTGELFFGEGSRLTVL.

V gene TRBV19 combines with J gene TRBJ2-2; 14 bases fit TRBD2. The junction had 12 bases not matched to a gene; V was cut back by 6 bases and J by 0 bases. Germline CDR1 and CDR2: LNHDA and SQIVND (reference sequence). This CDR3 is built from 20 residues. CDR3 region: CASSDLFLGLAGANTGELFF. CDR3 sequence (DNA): TGTGCCAGTAGCGACTTATTTCTGGGACTAGCGGGAGCGAACACCGGGGAGCTGTTTTTT.

Here the CDR3 DNA reads TGCGCCAGCAGCCAATGGGGGGGCGCGGATGAGCAGTTCTTC. Its protein is CASSQWGGADEQFF. The chain links TRBV4-1 to TRBJ2-1; TRBD2 might be the D (7 bases). Germline lookup yields CDR1 MGHRA and CDR2 YSYEKL. The CDR3 totals 14 residues. Trimming cost V 2 bases and J 8 bases, with 13 bases left between them.

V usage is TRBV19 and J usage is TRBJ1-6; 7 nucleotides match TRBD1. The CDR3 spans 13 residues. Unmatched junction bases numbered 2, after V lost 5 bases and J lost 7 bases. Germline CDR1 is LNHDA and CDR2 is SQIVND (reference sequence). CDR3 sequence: CASSPTGNSPLHF. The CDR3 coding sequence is TGTGCCAGTAGTCCGACAGGGAATTCACCCCTCCACTTT.

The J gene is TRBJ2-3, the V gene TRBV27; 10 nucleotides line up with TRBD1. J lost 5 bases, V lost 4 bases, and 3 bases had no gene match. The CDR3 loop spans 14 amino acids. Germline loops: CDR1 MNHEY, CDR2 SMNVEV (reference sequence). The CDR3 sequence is CASSWGDRGDTQYF. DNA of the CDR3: TGTGCCAGCAGTTGGGGGGACAGGGGAGATACGCAGTATTTT.

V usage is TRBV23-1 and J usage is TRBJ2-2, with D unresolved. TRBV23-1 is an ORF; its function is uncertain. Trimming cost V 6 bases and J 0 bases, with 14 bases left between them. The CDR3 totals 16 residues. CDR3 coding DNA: TGCGCCAGCAGGGTCGGCAACAGCACGAACACCGGGGAGCTGTTTTTT. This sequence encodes CASRVGNSTNTGELFF.

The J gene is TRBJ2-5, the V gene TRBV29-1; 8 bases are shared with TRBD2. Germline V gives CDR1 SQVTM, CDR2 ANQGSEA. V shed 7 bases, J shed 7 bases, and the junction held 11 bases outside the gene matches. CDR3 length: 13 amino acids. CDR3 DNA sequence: TGCAGCGCAGATCAGACTGGACTAGCGACCCAGTACTTC. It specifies CSADQTGLATQYF.

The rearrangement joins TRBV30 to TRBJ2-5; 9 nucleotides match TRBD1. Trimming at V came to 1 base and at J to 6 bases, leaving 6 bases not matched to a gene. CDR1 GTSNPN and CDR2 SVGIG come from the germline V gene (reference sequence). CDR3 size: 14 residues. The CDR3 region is CAWSGGTGRQTQYF. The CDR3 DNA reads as TGTGCCTGGAGTGGTGGGACAGGGCGTCAGACCCAGTACTTC.

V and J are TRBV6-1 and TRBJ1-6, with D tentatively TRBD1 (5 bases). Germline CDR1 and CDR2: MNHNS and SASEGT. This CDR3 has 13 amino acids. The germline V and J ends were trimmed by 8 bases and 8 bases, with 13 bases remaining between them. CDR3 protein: CASHRDFDSPLHF. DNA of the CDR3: TGTGCCAGCCACCGGGACTTTGATTCACCCCTCCACTTT.

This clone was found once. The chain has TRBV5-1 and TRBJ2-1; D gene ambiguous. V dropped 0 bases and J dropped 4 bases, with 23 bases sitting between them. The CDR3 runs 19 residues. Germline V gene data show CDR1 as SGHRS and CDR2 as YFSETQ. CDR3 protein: CASSLVASGKRPLYNEQFF. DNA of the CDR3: TGCGCCAGCAGCTTGGTGGCGTCGGGTAAAAGACCACTGTACAATGAGCAGTTCTTC.